The clone carrying this TCR beta chain came up many times. The antigen remains unidentified. In building TCR beta libraries, iRepertoire HTBI primers were used together with Arm-PCR of CDR3 regions. MiXCR, applied by TCRdb to the multiplex PCR reads, yields one record per CDR3 protein. The data show 700,000 or so distinct CDR3 sequences, around 30% seen once. V was cut by 6 bases and J by 2 bases, with 17 bases left in between. This CDR3 has 16 amino acids. Germline V gene sequence: CDR1 MDHEN, CDR2 SYDVKM. The data are from a study of regulatory T cells in long-lasting Graves disease. Study-level background: Persistent Graves' disease meant over 5 years of antithyroid drugs with positive TSH receptor antibodies. General study results and limits: TCR diversity was lower in persistent than newly diagnosed Graves' disease. Persistent disease preferred TRBV28, TRBJ1-2 and TRBJ2-5; new disease, TRBV20-1 and TRBJ2-1.

Time point denoted: persistent/refractory GD, antithyroid drugs over 5 years with positive TRAb. PBMC RNA was the source of the TCR library. A peripheral blood sample, roughly 9 milliliters in volume, was drawn into EDTA tubes. This chain joins TRBV28 and TRBJ1-5, with D unresolved. The sequence was collected from a female donor with Graves disease. The sequences come from peripheral blood mononuclear cells (PBMCs), collected when the disease was refractory, from a patient treated with antithyroid drugs. The CDR3 spells CASSLRTSSGNQPQHF. Written as DNA, the CDR3 is TGTGCCAGCAGCTTGAGGACCTCCTCAGGCAATCAGCCCCAGCATTTT.